The 19 T cell receptor beta chains in this list originate from one sample, sequenced in a study of glioma-infiltrating T cells. TCR alpha and beta CDR3 regions were amplified from RNA using iRepertoire nested multiplex PCR. TCRdb recomputed calls from the multiplex PCR reads with MiXCR, one row per CDR3 protein. The table records approximately 140,000 distinct CDR3 sequences, 20% to 25% of them present only once. Sequenced material: glioma tissue, nonneoplastic brain tissue, or PBMCs (not recorded which). The receptors stem from a human donor with low-grade glioma or glioblastoma, undergoing nonglioma brain surgery, or in good health (not recorded which).

The rearrangement links TRBV19 to TRBJ2-7, with 7 bases aligning to TRBD1. Germline loops: CDR1 LNHDA, CDR2 SQIVND (reference sequence). The CDR3 has 14 amino acids. V shed 8 bases and J 4 bases; nucleotides not matched to a gene: 11. CDR3 DNA sequence: TGTGCCAGTTCACGGACAGGCCAAGCTTACGAGCAGTACGTC. This sequence encodes CASSRTGQAYEQYV.

Only a few counts were recorded for this clonotype. The chain uses TRBV29-1 and TRBJ2-3; D perhaps matches TRBD2 (5 bases). With 4 bases removed from V and 4 bases from J, the gap between germline ends came to 15 bases. The CDR3 runs to 14 residues. Per germline, CDR1 SQVTM and CDR2 ANQGSEA. The CDR3 spells CSVVRGSVADTQYF. CDR3 sequence (DNA): TGCAGCGTTGTACGGGGTTCGGTTGCAGATACGCAGTATTTT.

This clonotype has a handful of counts. The DNA of the CDR3 is TGTGCCAGCAGCTTGTCCCCCGGCAATGAGCAGTTCTTC. The encoded protein is CASSLSPGNEQFF. The rearrangement joins TRBV7-9 to TRBJ2-1; no clear D gene. This CDR3 is 13 amino acids long. V was shortened by 3 bases and J by 6 bases, with 9 bases between the two germline ends. The V gene's germline CDR1 is SEHNR and CDR2 FQNEAQ (reference sequence). The complete variable domain, with remaining parts taken from reference TRBV7-9 and TRBJ2-1, reads DTGVSQNPRHKITKRGQNVTFRCDPISEHNRLYWYRQTLGQGPEFLTYFQNEAQLEKSRLLSDRFSAERPKGSFSTLEIQRTEQGDSAMYLCASSLSPGNEQFFGPGTRLTVL.

This clonotype has just a few counts. A much larger clone differs by one base, so this may be a read error. CDR3 DNA: TGTGCCAGCAGTTACTTAGGGGGATCCTTGAACACTGAAGCTTTCTTT. Protein product: CASSYLGGSLNTEAFF. This chain joins TRBV6-6 and TRBJ1-1, with TRBD1 as a possible D gene (6 bases). Germline CDR1 reads MNHNY; CDR2 reads SVGAGI (reference sequence). CDR3 size: 16 residues. V lost 1 base to trimming and J lost 0 bases, with 12 bases between them.

There are a few counts of this clonotype. The chain recombines TRBV28 with TRBJ1-1; 7 bases match TRBD1. The CDR3 runs to 15 residues. The J segment lost 0 bases and the V segment lost 5 bases, leaving 6 bases of the junction unmatched. Germline V CDR1 and CDR2: MDHEN, SYDVKM. DNA of the CDR3: TGTGCCAGCAGTAACAGGGGTACGATGAACACTGAAGCTTTCTTT. Amino acids: CASSNRGTMNTEAFF.

V and J are TRBV7-2 and TRBJ1-1, with 9 bases aligning to TRBD1. This CDR3 comprises 17 residues. The V and J ends lost 2 bases and 0 bases, in that order; junction bases with no gene match: 7. Germline V gene sequence: CDR1 SGHTA, CDR2 FQGNSA. The CDR3 reads CASSLSTGGLMNTEAFF. For the CDR3, the DNA is TGTGCCAGCAGCTTAAGCACAGGGGGCCTCATGAACACTGAAGCTTTCTTT.

The sample holds many counts of this clonotype. V gene TRBV24-1 combines with J gene TRBJ1-1; 7 bases agree with TRBD1. V lost 8 bases to trimming and J lost 1 base; unmatched junction nucleotides: 3. This CDR3 has 13 amino acids. Germline-derived CDR1 and CDR2 are KGHDR and SFDVKD. CDR3 nucleotide sequence: TGTGCCACCAAGGGACAGCAGAACACTGAAGCTTTCTTT. This encodes CATKGQQNTEAFF.

On this clonotype itself: A much larger clone sits a single nucleotide away, making a read error possible. The chain recombines TRBV20-1 with TRBJ1-5; TRBD1 matches at 10 bases. The CDR3 is 13 amino acids. The germline V gene has CDR1 DFQATT and CDR2 SNEGSKA (reference sequence). CDR3 sequence (DNA): TGCAATGCTACCGGGACAGGGGATCAGCCCCAGCATTTT. The encoded protein is CNATGTGDQPQHF.

This clonotype has a count of ten or more. J is TRBJ1-1 and V is TRBV20-1, with D perhaps matching TRBD1 (5 bases). The CDR3 runs 13 residues. The V end was cut by 3 bases, the J end by 5 bases, with 13 bases between. Germline CDR1 reads DFQATT; CDR2 reads SNEGSKA (reference sequence). CDR3 sequence reads: CSARQGGDTEAFF. CDR3 bases: TGCAGTGCTAGGCAGGGAGGGGATACTGAAGCTTTCTTT.

The chain has TRBV7-9 and TRBJ2-1; a possible D gene is TRBD2 (6 bases). The V gene's germline CDR1 is SEHNR and CDR2 FQNEAQ (reference sequence). With 1 base removed from V and 9 bases from J, the gap between germline ends came to 16 bases. This CDR3 has 15 residues. The CDR3 spells CASSLVAEGRGEQFF. In DNA form, the CDR3 reads TGTGCCAGCAGCTTAGTAGCGGAGGGCCGGGGTGAGCAGTTCTTC.

The gene calls are TRBV7-3 and TRBJ2-6; tentatively, D is TRBD2 (5 bases). Trimming cost V 5 bases and J 5 bases, with 16 bases left between them. Looked up from germline, CDR1 is SGHTA and CDR2 is FQGTGA. The CDR3 has 16 amino acids. CDR3 amino acids: CASSPRTPGRANVLTF. For the CDR3, the DNA is TGTGCCAGCAGCCCACGGACCCCCGGGAGGGCCAACGTCCTGACTTTC.

This clonotype appeared a single time. With a much larger clone just one base away, this may be a read error. The rearrangement joins TRBV24-1 to TRBJ2-5; D remains ambiguous. CDR3 length equals 13 residues. Between the trimmed V and J ends, which lost 5 bases and 0 bases, there was a span of 6 bases. Germline V gene sequence: CDR1 KGHDR, CDR2 SFDVKD. CDR3 protein: CATSGPYQETQYF. CDR3 nucleotide sequence: TGTGCCACCAGTGGTCCGTACCAAGAGACCCAGTACTTC.

V and J are TRBV10-1 and TRBJ2-5; possibly TRBD1 for D (7 bases). Germline V CDR1 and CDR2: WNHNN, SYGVQD (reference sequence). V lost 2 bases, J lost 5 bases, and 24 bases lay in between. The CDR3 loop spans 18 amino acids. The CDR3 loop is CASSEHGGGFRGDETQYF. The CDR3 coding sequence is TGCGCCAGCAGTGAGCACGGAGGGGGCTTCAGGGGGGATGAGACCCAGTACTTC.

This clonotype came up many times. The gene calls are TRBV10-3 and TRBJ1-2, with D possibly matching TRBD1 (6 bases). There are 11 residues in the CDR3. Trimming took 6 bases from V and 9 from J, leaving 11 bases between them. Germline CDR1 and CDR2: ENHRY and SYGVKD. The CDR3 protein is CAIRLDRRYTF. For the CDR3, the DNA is TGTGCCATCAGGCTCGACAGGCGCTACACCTTC.

This rearrangement joins TRBV3-1 to TRBJ1-1; possible D gene TRBD1, 5 bases. From germline, CDR1 is LGHDT and CDR2 YNNKEL (reference sequence). Trimming took 2 bases from V and 6 from J, leaving 13 bases between them. The CDR3 length is 14 residues. CDR3: CASSQSGLGAEAFF. The CDR3 region has the DNA TGTGCCAGCAGCCAATCAGGGTTGGGGGCTGAAGCTTTCTTT.

The chain recombines TRBV28 with TRBJ2-5, with 11 nucleotides matching TRBD1. With V trimmed by 11 bases and J by 5 bases, 7 bases remained unmatched. The CDR3 has 13 residues. From germline, CDR1 is MDHEN and CDR2 SYDVKM. The CDR3 loop is CAAWTGGRETQYF. The CDR3 DNA reads TGTGCCGCCTGGACAGGGGGCCGGGAGACCCAGTACTTC.

This clonotype showed up many times. The rearrangement links TRBV19 to TRBJ2-3; 7 bases line up with TRBD1. After removal of 3 bases from V and 2 bases from J, the junction contained 5 bases not matched to a gene. This CDR3 comprises 15 residues. Germline loops: CDR1 LNHDA, CDR2 SQIVND (reference sequence). This CDR3 is CASSIGDRLTDTQYF. CDR3 nucleotide sequence: TGTGCCAGTAGTATTGGGGACAGACTCACAGATACGCAGTATTTT. Full variable domain (remainder filled in from reference TRBV19 and TRBJ2-3): DGGITQSPKYLFRKEGQNVTLSCEQNLNHDAMYWYRQDPGQGLRLIYYSQIVNDFQKGDIAEGYSVSREKKESFPLTVTSAQKNPTAFYLCASSIGDRLTDTQYFGPGTRLTVL.

The rearrangement joins TRBV20-1 to TRBJ1-4; D is unresolved. The CDR3 covers 13 residues. From germline, CDR1 is DFQATT and CDR2 SNEGSKA (reference sequence). Trimming cost V 2 bases and J 7 bases, with 11 bases left between them. Here the CDR3 reads CSARRVMGEKLFF. The DNA of the CDR3 is TGCAGTGCTAGACGGGTTATGGGTGAAAAACTGTTTTTT.

This chain connects TRBV20-1 to TRBJ1-6; 7 bases line up with TRBD1. Germline loops: CDR1 DFQATT, CDR2 SNEGSKA (reference sequence). Trimming removed 0 bases from V and 6 bases from J; junction bases left unmatched: 5. The CDR3 spans 15 residues. The CDR3 DNA reads as TGCAGTGCTAGAGATGAGGGGGCTGGTAATTCACCCCTCCACTTT. This translates into CSARDEGAGNSPLHF.